The T cell receptor beta chain described here comes from a study of blood T cell repertoires in COVID-19. Germline values: CDR1 MNHEY, CDR2 SVGEGT. V dropped 2 bases and J dropped 6 bases, with 14 bases sitting between them. The CDR3 extends over 15 amino acids. Only in-frame clones appear in the TCRdb table, and some are missing; sequencing was by immunoSEQ multiplex PCR. The sample has about 29,000 clones; about 90% are singletons. The sample consisted of peripheral blood. This clonotype was obtained from a human donor in a cohort sampled during active COVID-19. V usage is TRBV6-2 or TRBV6-3 and J usage is TRBJ1-5; D is undetermined. CDR3 DNA sequence: TGTGCCAGCAGTTACGAGGCAGGAGGCAGTCAGCCCCAGCATTTT. Translating gives CASSYEAGGSQPQHF.